This T cell receptor (beta chain) was obtained from a study of neurological immune-mediated disorders (dated by TCRdb to between 2017 and 2020). General notes on the study: The study compared peripheral blood TCR-beta repertoires of HTLV-I-associated myelopathy (HAM/TSP) patients, multiple sclerosis patients and healthy controls using UMI-based sequencing. The cohort comprised around 70 subjects: roughly 15 HAM/TSP patients, some 34 multiple sclerosis patients and some 20 healthy controls. Alongside PBMC samples, the set of some 100 TCR-beta libraries contained longitudinal samples, technical triplicates, and paired CD4+ and CD8+ T-cell subsets that had been sorted.

To synthesize cDNA, template-switch 5'RACE was performed with a primer carrying a 10-nucleotide random unique molecular identifier so that each TCR transcript was tagged. Every sequencing run yielded over 170 million TCR-beta sequences covering 15-18 subjects. The RNeasy kit was used to extract total RNA. TCR-beta VDJ regions were amplified with primers for the TCR constant region and the 5'RACE anchor, using the KAPA Real-time Library Amplification kit. A first PCR added sample indexes and Illumina adaptors, and a second PCR then raised library yield. After Ampure bead purification, the roughly 650 bp TCR product was size-selected on a 2% E-gel SizeSelection system. Before pooling, library quality was assessed on a Bioanalyzer, concentration was determined with Qubit, and library quantification was performed with the Kapa Library Quantification kit. Paired-end 2 x 150 bp sequencing of the libraries was performed on an Illumina HiSeq 2500. To increase sequence diversity, roughly 23-30% phiX was spiked into each library pool. In the source study's methods: Quality-filtered reads were processed with the UMI-based MiGEC pipeline, which removed over 80% of raw TCR sequences during error correction. VDJ genes were aligned to IMGT germline references, and clonotypes were defined by unique CDR3 amino acid sequence plus V-J genes. Clonal expansion, Shannon diversity and CDR3 relatedness were evaluated with VDJtools (CalcPairwiseDistances, ClusterSamples), while phylogenetic trees were built in CLCbio workbench. Expanded clones were defined as having at least 8 unique UMIs, based on coefficient-of-variation modelling across technical triplicates. Through fastp at Q25 and MiXCR, TCRdb rebuilt clones from the public reads, retaining in-frame beta chains. Rows matching on CDR3 protein sequence are summarized as one entry with the most common DNA and genes. The V and J calls were determined by TCRdb, not by the authors. Across this sample there are tens of thousands of distinct CDR3 sequences, with 5.5% to 8% seen only once. Approximately 4.8% of the sample lies in the top ten.

This clonotype has at least ten counts. The antigen this receptor binds is unknown. No qualities accompany the bases; no much larger clone lies one base away. Measured from the cysteine to the phenylalanine, the CDR3 is 13 residues long. Of all the DNA, just the CDR3 is kept, 39 bases in frame from base 1. The germline V gene encodes CDR1 SEHNR and CDR2 FQNEAQ (reference sequence). V trim: 1 base; J trim: 9 bases; unmatched bases: 3. Study-level results and caveats: The highest TCR clonal expansion was observed in HAM/TSP patients, whereas the lowest was observed in MS patients, even when compared with healthy controls. Expanded clones from different subjects shared no identical CDR3 amino acid sequences, which suggests that TCR-beta repertoires were private in all groups.

The healthy controls were volunteers from blood banks in Maryland, USA. For the unsorted PBMC libraries, 2 million PBMCs were stored in RNAlater at -80 degrees C until RNA extraction and were used to generate the libraries. PBMCs were separated from peripheral blood using Ficoll-Hypaque density gradient centrifugation and then cryopreserved in liquid nitrogen. The sequence is built from TRBV7-9 and TRBJ1-1; 9 nucleotides in the junction match TRBD1. The source material was PBMCs. The receptor was isolated from a woman between 40 and 50 years old in good health. The DNA sequence follows: TGTGCCAGCAGCTTAGTAAACAGGGGGCAAGCTTTCTTT. This is translated as CASSLVNRGQAFF.